This T cell receptor (beta chain) is drawn from a study of blood T cell repertoires in COVID-19. In the study overall: T cells, B-cell-depleted T cells, or PBMCs supplied cDNA or gDNA.

Data came from immunoSEQ multiplex PCR; TCRdb stores just in-frame clones and leaves some out. The sample lists fewer than 120,000 clones; about 85% were seen once. CDR1 is LGHNA and CDR2 is YSLEER in the germline V gene. The J segment lost 3 bases and the V segment lost 2 bases, leaving 5 bases of the junction unmatched. The CDR3 contains 17 residues. The V gene is TRBV4-3, the J gene TRBJ2-2; 11 bases map to TRBD2. Sequencing input: peripheral blood. The TCR was taken from a human donor in a cohort sampled during active COVID-19. This chain's CDR3 is CASSQHTSGSDTGELFF. In nucleotides, the CDR3 is TGCGCCAGCAGCCAACATACTAGCGGGAGTGACACCGGGGAGCTGTTTTTT.